The present entry profiles one T cell receptor beta chain with its context. A much larger clone lies one base from this, so it may be a read error. An equimolar mix of two oligonucleotides served as the beta constant-region primer for TRBC1 and TRBC2. Ligated cDNA was amplified by four rounds of PCR with nested alpha and beta constant-region primers and SP2. One entry per CDR3 protein results from TCRdb running MiXCR on the UMI-ligation and nested PCR reads. This sample yields 15,000 or so distinct CDR3 sequences, of which roughly 8.4% are seen a single time; 20% to 25% belongs to the top ten. CDR1 and CDR2 (germline): LGHDT, YNNKEL (reference sequence). The CDR3 is made up of 15 amino acids. V was cut by 9 bases and J by 6 bases, with 20 bases left in between. This record comes from a study of naive and memory T cell subsets.

The sample taken for sequencing was central memory CD8+ T cells from blood. This chain uses TRBV3-1 with TRBJ2-2; D gene uncertain. This clonotype originated in a human donor in good health. The CDR3, as DNA: TGTGCCAGAACCGTAGGCCACGAGGATTCCGGGGAGCTGTTTTTT. Translating it yields CARTVGHEDSGELFF.